Sequencing of this TCR beta chain was carried out in a study of cytomegalovirus exposure and HLA in healthy donors listed by TCRdb under 2017. General notes on the study: According to an earlier analysis of a few hundred of the donors, about 179 million T cells yielded 117 million unique TCR beta sequences and approximately 300 Gb of sequence data. The aim of the study was to test whether cataloging public T cell receptors could identify signatures of past pathogen exposure. Typing coverage differed by locus: A, B, C, DRB1 and DQB1 were typed in about 620-630 donors, DQA1 in approximately 520, DPA1 in 606, and DPB1 in just under 490. Among around 400 genotyped donors of the cohort, an average of around 250,000 unique TCR beta nucleotide sequences was sequenced per donor, of which about 18% were non-productive. A separate validation cohort of roughly 130 different subjects was used in addition to the roughly 700-subject first cohort. Alongside the repertoire data, information on donor age, sex, ethnicity and CMV serostatus was compiled. A later genetic analysis used genome-wide SNP genotypes for about three fifths of the 666 donors, treating that subset as a discovery cohort. A later analysis re-examined previously published TCR beta repertoires from over 500 donors and added high-resolution HLA genotyping to investigate patterns of TCR occurrence. A handful of DR-DQ haplotypes were handled as single units for association and clustering because linkage in the cohort was strong. The study used immunosequencing to profile the T cell repertoires of 600 to 850 subjects and linked those repertoires to cytomegalovirus serostatus. All discovery cohort repertoires had been generated on a single sequencing platform. An early release covering roughly 640 HLA-typed donors comprised roughly 300 gigabases of sequencing data and approximately 80 million unique TCR sequences. Among the roughly 400 genotyped donors, approximately 76% belonged to the genetic ancestry cluster associated with self-reported Caucasian donors. To predict cytomegalovirus infection status, the study combined high-throughput TCR immunosequencing, statistical association of individual TCRs with disease status, and machine learning. Rather than drawing on any new phenotypic data, the later analysis identified candidate immune exposures from TCR beta sequences and the way those sequences occurred across donors. HLA typing covered class I and class II loci at four-digit resolution. An earlier analysis of nearly 600 of the donors applied high-throughput TCR beta sequencing to assess whether each TCR beta V gene segment acted as functional or pseudogenic. What the study reported, not specific to this receptor: According to a later analysis, TCR association rates differed among HLA loci, with DRB1 alleles showing the most associated TCRs and HLA-C alleles showing the fewest. The earlier analysis of almost 600 of the donors excluded around 17 rarely observed V segments, including chromosome 9 orphons, because counts were too low. Some IMGT-functional V segments, including TRBV6-2 and TRBV6-3, could not be told apart with the 87-base-pair reads, so those segments were excluded. A few of the identified cytomegalovirus-associated TCR beta chains were confirmed in vitro to be specific for cytomegalovirus antigens. Several of the top co-occurrence clusters appeared to be linked to parvovirus B19, influenza, CMV and Epstein-Barr virus, according to a later analysis. For the cohort, immune exposure information was limited to CMV serostatus. The classifier was reported to diagnose cytomegalovirus status with high specificity and sensitivity in both the original cohort and the validation cohort. Because HLA typing was missing for some donors at each locus, association tests included only the typed subset. A further reported finding was that TCR beta sequences accurately predicted the HLA-A and HLA-B alleles for most subjects in the first cohort. An association between a missense DCLRE1C variant and V-gene and J-gene trimming of TCR beta chains was found in a later genetic analysis and replicated in an independent cohort. A later analysis found that HLA-associated TCR beta chains were more clonally expanded and had lower generation probabilities than equally common non-associated chains. Correlated functional status among segregating V segments might be attributable to linkage disequilibrium, but an unknown experimental factor could not be ruled out. When HLA alleles, especially DR and DQ, strongly co-occurred, attributing TCR associations to individual alleles was difficult. Only TCR beta chains were sequenced in this cohort, and the absence of alpha or paired-chain data limited detectable features. A later genetic analysis reported fewer N-insertions in productive TCRs among donors in an Asian-associated ancestry cluster than the roughly 700-donor mean. The sequencing pipeline was judged likely to have produced a cluster of highly shared sequence variants as a technical artifact. A later analysis found that most CMV-associated TCR beta chains appeared HLA-restricted, with HLA associations seemingly driven largely by CMV exposure. Most TCR sequences were seen in very few donors, while some public TCRs were found in many individuals. In an earlier analysis of 450 to 750 of the donors, most TCR beta V segments appeared in productive rearrangements about 90% or about 30% of the time, broadly matching IMGT annotations. The authors suggested that the approach could potentially be generalized to other disease states and immunological phenotypes. The study gave a list of over 150 TCR beta chains associated with cytomegalovirus. In a later analysis, around 15,000 TCR beta sequences were associated with specific HLA alleles at a false discovery rate of 0.05. Sequencing depth was assumed to be roughly uniform across donors in the presence/absence analyses, though that assumption may not hold.

The CDR3 covers 14 residues, taking in both the cysteine and the phenylalanine. The sequence is cut down to CDR3 DNA, 42 bases in frame from base 1. In the germline V gene, CDR1 corresponds to KGHSH and CDR2 to LQKENI. V ends up 1 base short and J 5 bases short, with an unmatched junction base count of 4. The library was obtained by the immunoSEQ multiplex PCR assay. A mixture of 60 forward primers for TCR Vbeta segments and 13 reverse primers for TCR Jbeta segments was used in the multiplex PCR. A multiplex PCR assay on genomic DNA amplified the CDR3 region of rearranged TCR beta genes. The Illumina HiSeq System was used to sequence the amplified TCR beta libraries as 87-base-pair reads. Per the source publication's procedure: A later analysis counted about 82 million unique TCR beta chains across the approximately 700 repertoires, and roughly 10 million of these chains were shared by at least two donors. Raw reads were error-corrected and collapsed into unique sequences with a nearest-neighbor algorithm that merged closely related sequences to remove PCR and sequencing errors. CDR3 sequences were aligned to IMGT reference sequences to assign V, D and J gene segments. For a sequence to be retained, a match of at least six nucleotides to both a V gene segment and a J gene segment was required. A rearrangement was called productive if the CDR3 had no stop codons and remained in frame with V and J, and every other rearrangement was called non-productive. Following IMGT convention, CDR3 was defined as the stretch from the second conserved V-encoded cysteine up to the conserved J-encoded phenylalanine. The earlier analysis of 450 to 750 of the donors excluded any sequence lacking an unambiguous match to a single V gene segment. In an earlier analysis of almost 600 of the donors, a V segment was called functional when productive rearrangements were above 56.7%, and segregating when the standard deviation between donors exceeded 5%. A statistical classification framework was developed to diagnose cytomegalovirus status using the catalog of TCR beta chain sequences. A later analysis assigned V and J genes by comparing TCR nucleotide sequences with IMGT/GENE-DB human TR gene sequences. In a later analysis, CDR3 sequences and most-parsimonious VDJ recombination scenarios were assigned using the TCRdist pipeline. A later analysis defined each TCR beta chain by its CDR3 amino acid sequence plus V-gene family, and excluded reads lacking a unique V-gene family. As a way to deal with suspected cross-contamination and a sequencing artifact, a later analysis dropped over 550 nucleotide sequences that were highly shared and had low generation probability. In a later analysis, a clonal expansion index was calculated for each public chain from normalized within-repertoire ranks of inferred template counts. In a later analysis, generation probabilities were computed using a VDJ recombination model fitted to out-of-frame rearrangements, and the results were checked against IGoR. In a later analysis, hypergeometric tests were used to score TCR-TCR, TCR-HLA and TCR-CMV co-occurrence, with a repertoire-size bias correction applied to TCR pairs. To estimate false discovery rates, a later analysis permuted the HLA or CMV assignments 20 times. In a later analysis, co-occurring TCRs were grouped with DBSCAN, and TCRdist sequence similarity was added when clustering was performed within HLA-allele-positive subsets. Repertoires with fewer than 30,000 or more than 120,000 public chains were left out of co-occurrence clustering, as were five repertoires with anomalous nucleotide sharing. TCRdb re-hosts the immuneACCESS table, in-frame sequences only. Its copies lack some clones; in the studies checked, an unresolved V gene accounts for under half of them, and the cause for the rest is not known. The V and J calls and clone size were taken over from that table, and D and trimming were inferred from the DNA. This sample is represented by some 120,000 clones; 82% of them were singletons. Of the sample, roughly 10% is held by the ten largest clones.

The cohort consisted of more than 650 healthy bone marrow donors. All cohort members were sampled while nominally healthy, although unrecorded immune exposures were likely present. The donor tested CMV seropositive and was one of the 289 seropositive cohort members. A peripheral blood sample was provided by each donor, and peripheral blood mononuclear cells were used for TCR beta sequencing. The Qiagen DNeasy Blood Extraction Kit was used to extract genomic DNA from the blood cell samples. A word on this clone: Its antigen is still unknown. No qualities accompany the bases; no much larger clone lies one base away.

The sequence was obtained from a male donor in good health and CMV-seropositive. The sequence links TRBV18 to TRBJ2-7; 8 central bases correspond to TRBD1. The sequencing input was PBMCs. Read as DNA, the sequence is TGTGCCAGCTCACCACGGACAGGGAGGCACGAGCAGTACTTC. It translates to CASSPRTGRHEQYF. Beyond the CDR3, the reference TRBV18 and TRBJ2-7 genes provide the residues; the full variable domain reads: NAGVMQNPRHLVRRRGQEARLRCSPMKGHSHVYWYRQLPEEGLKFMVYLQKENIIDESGMPKERFSAEFPKEGPSILRIQQVVRGDSAAYFCASSPRTGRHEQYFGPGTRLTVT.